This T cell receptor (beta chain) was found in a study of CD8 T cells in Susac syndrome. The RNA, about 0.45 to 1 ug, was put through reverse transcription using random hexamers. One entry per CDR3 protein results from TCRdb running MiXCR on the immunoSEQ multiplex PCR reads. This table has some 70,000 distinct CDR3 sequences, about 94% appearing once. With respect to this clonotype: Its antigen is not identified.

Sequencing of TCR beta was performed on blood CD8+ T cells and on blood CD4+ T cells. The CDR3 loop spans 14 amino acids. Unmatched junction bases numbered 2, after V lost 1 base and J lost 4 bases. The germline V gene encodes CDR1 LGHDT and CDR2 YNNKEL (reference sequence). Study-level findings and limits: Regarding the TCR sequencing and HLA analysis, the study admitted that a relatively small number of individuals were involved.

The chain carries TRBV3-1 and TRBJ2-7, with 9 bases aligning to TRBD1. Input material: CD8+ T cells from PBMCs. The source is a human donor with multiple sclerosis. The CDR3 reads CASSQVQGAYEQYF. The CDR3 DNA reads TGTGCCAGCAGCCAAGTACAGGGGGCTTACGAGCAGTACTTC.